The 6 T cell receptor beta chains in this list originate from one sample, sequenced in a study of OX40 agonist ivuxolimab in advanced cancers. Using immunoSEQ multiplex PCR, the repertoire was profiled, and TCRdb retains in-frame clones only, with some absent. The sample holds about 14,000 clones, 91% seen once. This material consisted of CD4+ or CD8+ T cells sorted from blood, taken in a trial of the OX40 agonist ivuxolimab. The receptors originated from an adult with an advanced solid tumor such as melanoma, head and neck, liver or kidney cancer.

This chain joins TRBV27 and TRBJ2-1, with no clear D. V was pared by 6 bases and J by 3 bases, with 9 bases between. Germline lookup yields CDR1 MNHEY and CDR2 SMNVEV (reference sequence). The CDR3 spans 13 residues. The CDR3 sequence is CASSLEGYNEQFF. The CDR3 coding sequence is TGTGCCAGCAGCTTGGAAGGCTACAATGAGCAGTTCTTC.

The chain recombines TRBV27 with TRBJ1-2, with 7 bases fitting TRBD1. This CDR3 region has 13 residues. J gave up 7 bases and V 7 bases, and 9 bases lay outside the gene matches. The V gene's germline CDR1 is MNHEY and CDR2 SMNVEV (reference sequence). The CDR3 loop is CASKGQDSVGYTF. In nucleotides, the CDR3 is TGTGCCAGCAAAGGACAGGACTCGGTTGGCTACACCTTC.

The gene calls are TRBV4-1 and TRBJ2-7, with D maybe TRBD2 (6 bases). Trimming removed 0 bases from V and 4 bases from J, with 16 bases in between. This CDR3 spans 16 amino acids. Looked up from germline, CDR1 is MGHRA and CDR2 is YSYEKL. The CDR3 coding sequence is TGCGCCAGCAGCCAAGATGGAGGGGTACCCTCTTACGAGCAGTACTTC. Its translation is CASSQDGGVPSYEQYF.

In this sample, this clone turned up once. The CDR3 bases are TGCAGCGAAGCGGAGACAGGCCTGAACACTGAAGCTTTCTTT. This encodes CSEAETGLNTEAFF. The V and J genes are TRBV29-1 and TRBJ1-1, with D perhaps TRBD1 (6 bases). The germline V and J ends were trimmed by 7 bases and 0 bases, with 15 bases remaining between them. Germline CDR1 reads SQVTM; CDR2 reads ANQGSEA. The CDR3 is 14 amino acids.

CDR3: CASRDDRDAYSYNEQFF. Written as DNA, the CDR3 is TGTGCCAGCAGGGACGACAGGGACGCTTACTCCTACAATGAGCAGTTCTTC. The genes are TRBV7-8 and TRBJ2-1; TRBD1 matches at 7 bases. The CDR3 spans 17 residues. Germline trimming cut 6 bases from V and 0 bases from J; bases unmatched to any gene: 11. Germline loops: CDR1 SGHVS, CDR2 FQNEAQ.

This CDR3 reads CASSPHMGLNEQFF. The CDR3 DNA is TGTGCCAGCAGCCCTCACATGGGGTTGAATGAGCAGTTCTTC. This chain uses TRBV7-6 with TRBJ2-1; D remains unclear. CDR1 and CDR2 from the germline V gene are SGHVS and FNYEAQ. Trimming removed 5 bases from V and 7 bases from J, with 15 bases in between. CDR3 size: 14 residues.